This T cell receptor (beta chain) comes out of a study of regulatory T cells in long-lasting Graves disease. Findings and caveats of the study: Repertoires from persistent disease leaned toward TRBV28, TRBJ1-2 and TRBJ2-5.

HTBI primers from iRepertoire and Arm-PCR of CDR3 regions yielded the TCR beta libraries. Per the authors' pipeline: The study identified 62 TRBV and some 13 TRBJ segments across samples. Each CDR3 protein gets one entry after TCRdb re-called the multiplex PCR reads with MiXCR. TCRdb's processing, not the study's, gives the V and J calls here. The sample lists around 460,000 distinct CDR3 sequences; around a fifth were seen once. Looked up from germline, CDR1 is MNHEY and CDR2 is SVGAGI. V trimming: 2 bases; J trimming: 3 bases; junction bases outside the gene matches: 9. The CDR3 length is 17 residues. Worth noting for this clonotype: What it recognizes is unknown.

Time point in this sample: persistent/refractory GD, antithyroid drugs over 5 years with positive TRAb. PBMC-derived RNA was used for the TCR library. Under American Thyroid Association guidelines, Graves' disease was diagnosed. Into tubes containing EDTA, approximately 9 milliliters of peripheral blood were drawn. Sample: peripheral blood mononuclear cells (PBMCs), taken when the disease was refractory, from a patient treated with antithyroid drugs. The sequence came from a female donor with Graves disease. The V gene is TRBV6-5, the J gene TRBJ2-3; 9 nucleotides align to TRBD2. CDR3 in amino acids: CASSYKDSGSYTDTQYF. CDR3 coding DNA: TGTGCCAGCAGTTACAAGGATAGCGGGAGTTATACAGATACGCAGTATTTT.